A single TCR beta chain is shown here with its context. Its specificity is not known. Quantitative 5'-RACE with molecular barcodes produced the TCR beta libraries. TCRdb passed the 5' RACE reads through MiXCR, listing each CDR3 protein once. Seen here are 300,000 to 400,000 distinct CDR3 sequences, 20% to 25% observed once, and the top ten hold about a sixth. Germline CDR1 and CDR2: KGHSH and LQKENI. V gave up 9 bases and J gave up 6 bases, with 22 bases separating them. This CDR3 is 15 amino acids long. This sample is drawn from a study of CD8 T cells in ankylosing spondylitis. Study-wide findings and caveats: Earlier literature documents some of the motif variants in reactive arthritis synovial fluid and blood. Matched ankylosing spondylitis synovial fluid reportedly showed significant enrichment of disease-linked clones. Disease-linked clones bore a CD8+ phenotype, appearing relatively rarely in peripheral blood. Ankylosing spondylitis blood seemed to carry a telltale TCR beta motif made of fewer than ten highly homologous variants.

The chain is built from TRBV18 and TRBJ2-3; a weak D match, TRBD2 (5 bases). This sequence was found in a male donor with ankylosing spondylitis. What was sequenced was blood, either unsorted or a sorted T cell fraction (not recorded which). This CDR3 reads CASLNSVRLRDTQYF. DNA of the CDR3: TGTGCCAGTCTTAATAGCGTCAGACTCCGTGATACGCAGTATTTT.